This TCR beta chain derives from a study of blood T cell repertoires in COVID-19. The overall study: COVID-19 samples collected from the United States, Italy and Spain covered acute and convalescent phases. In each case, the material was cDNA or gDNA derived from T cells, B-cell-depleted T cells, or PBMCs.

In the original workflow: Scientists estimated how many nucleated cells there were by amplifying reference gene primers. Using immunoSEQ multiplex PCR, the repertoire was profiled, and TCRdb retains in-frame clones only, with some absent. The V and J calls and the clone size are those of that table, but D and trimming were determined from the DNA. The data show roughly 240,000 clones, with about 90% seen just once and 3% held by the top ten. V lost 4 bases, J lost 6 bases, and 13 bases lay in between. This CDR3 is 13 amino acids long. Germline CDR1 reads LGHNA; CDR2 reads YSLEER. The sample was peripheral blood. The chain links TRBV4-3 to TRBJ2-7; possibly TRBD2 for D (5 bases). The receptor was isolated from a woman in her twenties or thirties who had recovered from COVID-19. The CDR3 sequence: CASSLLRAAEQYF. DNA for the CDR3: TGCGCCAGCAGCCTCCTGAGGGCCGCCGAGCAGTACTTC.